A selection of T cell receptor beta chains follows, all from one sample in a study of OX40 agonist ivuxolimab in advanced cancers. Profiling relied on immunoSEQ multiplex PCR, and the TCRdb table lists in-frame clones only, not all of them. Among 77,000 or so clones listed, 90% were seen once. Source: CD4+ or CD8+ T cells sorted from blood, taken in a trial of the OX40 agonist ivuxolimab. All receptors come from an adult with an advanced solid tumor such as melanoma, head and neck, liver or kidney cancer. The CDR3 runs from the conserved cysteine through the conserved F or W. Fields, in order: CDR3 protein, CDR3 DNA, J gene, clone size, V gene, D gene. A D gene is named only where the DNA matches it firmly. Clone sizes are given selectively: once, few, many, or a class where the clone is expanded.

CDR3aa: CASSLGAGTSTDTQYF
CDR3nt: TGCGCCAGCAGCTTGGGCGCGGGAACTAGCACAGATACGCAGTATTTT
j_gene: TRBJ2-3
abundance: .
v_gene: TRBV5-1
d_gene: .

CDR3aa: CASRRGAGGPLFGYTF
CDR3nt: TGTGCCAGCAGGCGGGGGGCAGGGGGCCCCCTCTTTGGCTACACCTTC
j_gene: TRBJ1-2
abundance: .
v_gene: TRBV5-5
d_gene: TRBD1

CDR3aa: CAWSVHGPTGELFF
CDR3nt: TGTGCCTGGAGTGTACACGGTCCAACCGGGGAGCTGTTTTTT
j_gene: TRBJ2-2
abundance: .
v_gene: TRBV30
d_gene: .

CDR3aa: CASSQEFAGLAASTDTQYF
CDR3nt: TGCGCCAGCAGCCAAGAATTCGCCGGACTAGCGGCTAGCACAGATACGCAGTATTTT
j_gene: TRBJ2-3
abundance: .
v_gene: TRBV4-3
d_gene: TRBD2

CDR3aa: CASSATTATNEKLFF
CDR3nt: TGCGCCAGCAGCGCAACAACCGCAACTAATGAAAAACTGTTTTTT
j_gene: TRBJ1-4
abundance: once
v_gene: TRBV5-1
d_gene: .

CDR3aa: CAISDAAGELFF
CDR3nt: TGTGCCATCAGTGACGCCGCCGGGGAGCTGTTTTTT
j_gene: TRBJ2-2
abundance: .
v_gene: TRBV10-3
d_gene: .

CDR3aa: CASSLAGRGGLAGSYEQYF
CDR3nt: TGTGCCAGCAGCTTAGCGGGTAGGGGGGGACTAGCGGGTTCCTACGAGCAGTACTTC
j_gene: TRBJ2-7
abundance: .
v_gene: TRBV7-2
d_gene: TRBD2

CDR3aa: CATRLAGNNEQFF
CDR3nt: TGTGCCACTAGACTAGCGGGAAACAATGAGCAGTTCTTC
j_gene: TRBJ2-1
abundance: once
v_gene: TRBV19
d_gene: TRBD2

CDR3aa: CASSPTGRPENEQFF
CDR3nt: TGTGCCAGCAGCCCAACAGGGAGGCCCGAAAATGAGCAGTTCTTC
j_gene: TRBJ2-1
abundance: .
v_gene: TRBV6-5
d_gene: .

CDR3aa: CASSSTGLQYF
CDR3nt: TGTGCCAGCAGCTCCACTGGACTGCAGTATTTT
j_gene: TRBJ2-3
abundance: .
v_gene: TRBV7-9
d_gene: .